Below, 9 T cell receptor beta chains from the same sample are listed, as sequenced in a study of shared clonotypes between healthy human individuals. Measured with immunoSEQ multiplex PCR; TCRdb has only the in-frame clones, and not every one. The data hold 2.3 million or so clones, with approximately 93% observed a single time. Sequencing was carried out using naive CD4+ T cells from PBMCs. The subset here: CD45RA+ positively selected. These receptors all come from a young man in good health. Some clones in this sample may be carry-over from other donors' samples.

The V call is TRBV7-8, the J call TRBJ2-7; D is tentatively TRBD1 or TRBD2 (5 bases each). The ends were cut back, 2 bases at V and 5 bases at J, with 7 bases in the middle. CDR1 and CDR2 from the germline V gene are SGHVS and FQNEAQ. This CDR3 is 12 amino acids long. CDR3 DNA sequence: TGTGCCAGCAGCTTATGGGGGAACGAGCAGTACTTC. It yields the protein CASSLWGNEQYF.

The chain recombines TRBV5-4 with TRBJ1-1, with D possibly being TRBD1 (5 bases). Trimming left V 4 bases short and J 2 bases short, with 18 bases between. CDR1 and CDR2 (germline): SGHNT, YYREEE (reference sequence). This CDR3 is built from 16 residues. In DNA form, the CDR3 reads TGTGCCAGCAGCCGCAGGAGCGGGACGGGTAACACTGAAGCTTTCTTT. This encodes CASSRRSGTGNTEAFF.

The gene calls are TRBV19 and TRBJ2-1; D not resolved. Germline lookup yields CDR1 LNHDA and CDR2 SQIVND (reference sequence). This CDR3 has 13 residues. V lost 5 bases and J 7 bases, leaving 12 bases between the germline ends. The CDR3, as DNA: TGTGCCAGTAGTGTCCACATCAGGAATGAGCAGTTCTTC. Amino acids: CASSVHIRNEQFF.

The table lists this clone with a few counts. The J gene is TRBJ1-1, the V gene TRBV2; 7 bases fit TRBD1. V lost 5 bases and J lost 1; bases outside the gene matches: 4. Germline V lookup: CDR1 SNHLY, CDR2 FYNNEI. The CDR3 totals 14 residues. The CDR3 spells CASSQTGRNTEAFF. CDR3 DNA: TGTGCCAGCAGTCAGACAGGGCGGAACACTGAAGCTTTCTTT.

The rearrangement uses TRBV11-2 and TRBJ2-6, with D tentatively TRBD2 (5 bases). The ends were cut back, 1 base at V and 4 bases at J, with 14 bases in the middle. CDR1 and CDR2 from the germline V gene are SGHAT and FQNNGV. CDR3 length: 17 amino acids. CDR3 region: CASSLVFRRSGANVLTF. The CDR3, as DNA: TGTGCCAGCAGCTTAGTCTTCAGGAGGTCCGGGGCCAACGTCCTGACTTTC.

This clone was picked up one time. The rearrangement links TRBV29-1 to TRBJ1-1; 7 bases agree with TRBD1. The CDR3 is 14 residues long. After removal of 4 bases from V and 5 bases from J, the junction contained 10 bases not matched to a gene. Germline CDR1 reads SQVTM; CDR2 reads ANQGSEA. The CDR3: CSVGSTGVLTEAFF. CDR3 coding DNA: TGCAGCGTTGGGTCCACAGGGGTATTAACTGAAGCTTTCTTT.

J is TRBJ2-5 and V is TRBV5-1; maybe TRBD1 (5 bases). The V gene lost 2 bases and the J gene lost 5 bases, with 13 bases spanning the gap. CDR3 length equals 14 residues. CDR1 is SGHRS, CDR2 YFSETQ, per germline. The DNA for the CDR3 is TGCGCCAGCAGCTTCTTGGCAGGGCGGGAGACCCAGTACTTC. The encoded protein is CASSFLAGRETQYF.

This chain joins TRBV6-1 and TRBJ1-1, with D possibly TRBD1 on 6 matching bases. Trimming took 1 base from V and 11 from J, leaving 20 bases between them. This CDR3 has 15 residues. CDR1 is MNHNS, CDR2 SASEGT, per germline. Here the CDR3 DNA reads TGTGCCAGCAGTGAAGGATTTTGGGCGCAGGGGAAGGCTTTCTTT. Its translation: CASSEGFWAQGKAFF.

As DNA, the CDR3 is TGTGCCAGCTCTGAAGGACAGATCCCCTACAATGAGCAGTTCTTC. Translating gives CASSEGQIPYNEQFF. This chain links TRBV18 with TRBJ2-1; D might be TRBD1 (6 bases). Trimming took off 6 bases at V and 2 bases at J, with 14 bases between the two ends. Germline assignment: CDR1 KGHSH and CDR2 LQKENI. The CDR3 is made up of 15 amino acids.